The 32 T cell receptor beta chains in this list originate from one sample, sequenced in a study of a mutant IDH1 vaccine in newly diagnosed glioma. The time point is: week 35, safety follow-up. The content of each vaccine dose was 300 ug of mutant IDH1 20-mer peptide, and topical imiquimod accompanied it. Measured with immunoSEQ multiplex PCR; TCRdb has only the in-frame clones, and not every one. The sample shows around 32,000 clones, roughly 80% of them seen only once. These receptors' targets are unknown. The sequencing here drew on PBMCs, taken from a glioma patient whose treatment included an IDH1 peptide vaccine. The receptors derive from a woman aged 18 to 35 with glioma.

J is TRBJ2-7 and V is TRBV11-2; D is unresolved. Germline V gene sequence: CDR1 SGHAT, CDR2 FQNNGV. Trimming left V 1 base short and J 3 bases short, with 7 bases between. This CDR3 is built from 13 residues. DNA for the CDR3: TGTGCCAGCAGCTTAGCTGGGGTCTACGAGCAGTACTTC. Its protein product is CASSLAGVYEQYF.

The V call is TRBV5-6, the J call TRBJ1-3; D unresolved. Trimming stripped 0 bases from V and 0 bases from J, with 10 bases between. Germline CDR1 reads SGHDT; CDR2 reads YYEEEE. The CDR3 is 16 amino acids. DNA of the CDR3: TGTGCCAGCAGCTTGGCTGGGCAGAGCTCTGGAAACACCATATATTTT. Amino acids: CASSLAGQSSGNTIYF.

The chain joins TRBV23-1 to TRBJ2-7; D ambiguous. TRBV23-1 carries the ORF label, with uncertain function. CDR3 length equals 17 residues. Trimming left V 4 bases short and J 0 bases short, with 19 bases between. For the CDR3, the DNA is TGCGCCAGCAGTCTAAAGACCCGGACGGTAAGCTCCTACGAGCAGTACTTC. Its protein product is CASSLKTRTVSSYEQYF.

This sequence joins TRBV21-1 and TRBJ1-1; the D call TRBD1 from the table was never checked on the DNA. TRBV21-1 has pseudogene status. The length of the CDR3 is 16 residues. CDR3 sequence: CASSKNGQGASTEAFF. Written as DNA, the CDR3 is TGTGCCAGCAGCAAAAATGGTCAGGGGGCGTCCACTGAAGCTTTCTTT.

V is TRBV6-5 and J is TRBJ2-1; TRBD2 might be the D (5 bases). Germline V gene lookup returns CDR1 MNHEY and CDR2 SVGAGI. V was shortened by 5 bases and J by 6 bases, with 11 bases between the two germline ends. This CDR3 contains 13 residues. The CDR3, as DNA: TGTGCCAGCAGTCCTCACGGACTCAATGAGCAGTTCTTC. It is translated as CASSPHGLNEQFF.

The gene calls are TRBV7-2 and TRBJ1-4; weak D call: TRBD1 (5 bases). The CDR3 sequence is 16 residues long. CDR1 SGHTA and CDR2 FQGNSA come from the germline V gene. V lost 1 base, J lost 3 bases, and 12 bases lay in between. The CDR3 here is CASSLEIPRANEKLFF. Here the CDR3 DNA reads TGTGCCAGCAGCTTAGAGATCCCCAGGGCTAATGAAAAACTGTTTTTT.

The chain recombines TRBV2 with TRBJ1-1; D unclear. This CDR3 comprises 13 residues. Trimming took 7 bases from V and 3 from J, leaving 12 bases between them. Per germline, CDR1 SNHLY and CDR2 FYNNEI. CDR3 protein: CASKPSRYTEAFF. The CDR3 DNA is TGTGCCAGCAAGCCCTCCAGGTACACTGAAGCTTTCTTT.

J is TRBJ1-1 and V is TRBV7-2; D remains unclear. The V gene's germline CDR1 is SGHTA and CDR2 FQGNSA. V lost 1 base, J lost 0 bases, and 3 bases lay in between. This CDR3 is built from 13 residues. Here the CDR3 reads CASSLELNTEAFF. For the CDR3, the DNA is TGTGCCAGCAGCTTAGAACTGAACACTGAAGCTTTCTTT.

This chain joins TRBV2 and TRBJ2-1; 7 bases align to TRBD1. From germline, CDR1 is SNHLY and CDR2 FYNNEI. The CDR3 is 13 residues long. V lost 6 bases and J lost 7; bases outside the gene matches: 6. The CDR3 sequence is CASSDRAGNEQFF. CDR3 coding DNA: TGTGCCAGCAGCGACAGGGCAGGGAATGAGCAGTTCTTC.

The chain is built from TRBV7-9 and TRBJ1-4; 9 bases align to TRBD1. Trimming cost V 8 bases and J 4 bases; bases outside gene matches: 5. Germline values: CDR1 SEHNR, CDR2 FQNEAQ (reference sequence). The CDR3 extends over 14 amino acids. The CDR3 nucleotides read TGTGCCAGCTCGATGGGACAGGGTAATGAAAAACTGTTTTTT. It specifies CASSMGQGNEKLFF.

The chain is built from TRBV30 and TRBJ2-2, with unresolved D. Germline CDR1 reads GTSNPN; CDR2 reads SVGIG (reference sequence). V lost 0 bases and J 4 bases, leaving 6 bases between the germline ends. This CDR3 contains 13 residues. CDR3 nucleotide sequence: TGTGCCTGGAGTGTACGGTCCACCGGGGAGCTGTTTTTT. Encoded protein: CAWSVRSTGELFF.

In the case of this clone: The sample holds other DNA sequences that translate to the same CDR3. The chain couples TRBV7-2 to TRBJ1-1; no definite D call. There are 14 residues in the CDR3. Germline V lookup: CDR1 SGHTA, CDR2 FQGNSA. The V end lost 0 bases, the J end lost 2 bases, and 7 bases lay between the germline ends. This chain's CDR3 is CASSLAGPNTEAFF. The CDR3 region has the DNA TGTGCCAGCAGCTTAGCAGGACCAAACACTGAAGCTTTCTTT.

The rearrangement uses TRBV7-6 and TRBJ1-6; D perhaps matches TRBD1 (5 bases). The CDR3 runs 15 residues. V lost 3 bases and J 7 bases, leaving 13 bases between the germline ends. Germline CDR1 reads SGHVS; CDR2 reads FNYEAQ. Here the CDR3 DNA reads TGTGCCAGCAGCTTGGGGCGAGTGGGAAATTCACCCCTCCACTTT. It codes for CASSLGRVGNSPLHF.

This clone occurred once. V is TRBV28 and J is TRBJ1-2; TRBD1 matches 10 bases. V gave up 5 bases and J gave up 5 bases; unmatched junction bases: 8. Germline lookup yields CDR1 MDHEN and CDR2 SYDVKM. This CDR3 is 15 amino acids long. In DNA, the CDR3 is TGTGCCAGCAGTATGACAGGGGGCGTCGGGTATGGCTACACCTTC. It yields the protein CASSMTGGVGYGYTF.

The chain combines TRBV6-5 with TRBJ1-5, with 10 bases matching TRBD1. This CDR3 comprises 15 residues. Germline V gene sequence: CDR1 MNHEY, CDR2 SVGAGI. The V gene end was trimmed by 5 bases and the J gene end by 2 bases; junction bases not matched to a gene: 3. The CDR3 reads CASSRQGAGNQPQHF. As DNA, the CDR3 is TGTGCCAGCAGTCGACAGGGGGCGGGCAATCAGCCCCAGCATTTT.

The CDR3 is CASNLYEQYF. The CDR3 DNA reads as TGTGCCAGCAACCTGTACGAGCAGTACTTC. The rearrangement uses TRBV6-4 and TRBJ2-7; D remains ambiguous. The germline V gene encodes CDR1 MRHNA and CDR2 SNTAGT. The CDR3 is 10 amino acids. Trimming shortened V by 7 bases and J by 4 bases, and 5 bases separated the two germline ends.

The chain employs TRBV18 and TRBJ2-3, with D unresolved. Germline values: CDR1 KGHSH, CDR2 LQKENI. V lost 3 bases to trimming and J lost 4 bases, with 5 bases between them. This CDR3 is 12 amino acids long. CDR3 coding DNA: TGTGCCAGCTCACCCACCCCAGATACGCAGTATTTT. Translation: CASSPTPDTQYF.

This clone was seen only once. The chain uses TRBV9 and TRBJ2-2; TRBD1 matches 7 bases. This CDR3 spans 16 amino acids. Germline loops: CDR1 SGDLS, CDR2 YYNGEE. Germline trimming cut 4 bases from V and 0 bases from J; bases unmatched to any gene: 6. In nucleotides, the CDR3 is TGTGCCAGCAGCTATTTGGGGACAGCGAACACCGGGGAGCTGTTTTTT. This encodes CASSYLGTANTGELFF.

V usage is TRBV14 and J usage is TRBJ2-2; perhaps D is TRBD1 or TRBD2 (5 bases each). This CDR3 comprises 16 residues. The V gene lost 2 bases and the J gene lost 4 bases, with 14 bases spanning the gap. Germline V gene data show CDR1 as SGHDN and CDR2 as FVKESK. This CDR3 is CASSQNFGASTGELFF. The CDR3 DNA sequence: TGTGCCAGCAGCCAAAACTTCGGGGCCAGCACCGGGGAGCTGTTTTTT. The whole variable domain, filled in from reference TRBV14 and TRBJ2-2, reads EAGVTQFPSHSVIEKGQTVTLRCDPISGHDNLYWYRRVMGKEIKFLLHFVKESKQDESGMPNNRFLAERTGGTYSTLKVQPAELEDSGVYFCASSQNFGASTGELFFGEGSRLTVL.

The chain recombines TRBV11-2 with TRBJ1-6, with 9 bases aligning to TRBD1. With 5 bases clipped from V and 9 bases from J, the junction kept 20 bases outside the gene matches. The CDR3 is 19 residues long. Germline CDR1 and CDR2: SGHAT and FQNNGV. The CDR3 loop reads CASSLRPGQGRSGGSPLHF. For the CDR3, the DNA is TGTGCCAGCAGCCTTAGACCGGGACAGGGCCGATCAGGGGGTTCACCCCTCCACTTT. Drawing the rest from reference TRBV11-2 and TRBJ1-6, the complete variable domain is EAGVAQSPRYKIIEKRQSVAFWCNPISGHATLYWYQQILGQGPKLLIQFQNNGVVDDSQLPKDRFSAERLKGVDSTLKIQPAKLEDSAVYLCASSLRPGQGRSGGSPLHFGNGTRLTVT.

This sequence joins TRBV2 and TRBJ2-1; D not certain. The CDR3 consists of 16 residues. Deletions cut 6 bases from V and 5 bases from J, with 20 bases between. Germline V lookup: CDR1 SNHLY, CDR2 FYNNEI. Written as DNA, the CDR3 is TGTGCCAGCAGCGATACCGACCTAATAGTAGACAATGAGCAGTTCTTC. Translation: CASSDTDLIVDNEQFF. Looking up the rest from reference TRBV2 and TRBJ2-1 gives the full variable domain: EPEVTQTPSHQVTQMGQEVILRCVPISNHLYFYWYRQILGQKVEFLVSFYNNEISEKSEIFDDQFSVERPDGSNFTLKIRSTKLEDSAMYFCASSDTDLIVDNEQFFGPGTRLTVL.

This clone was detected only a few times. CDR3 DNA: TGTGCCAGTAGTATACCCCCTGGGGCCGGTGAAAAACTGTTTTTT. This codes for CASSIPPGAGEKLFF. V and J are TRBV19 and TRBJ1-4; D might be TRBD1 (5 bases). Trimming shortened V by 2 bases and J by 7 bases, and 14 bases separated the two germline ends. Per the germline V gene, CDR1 is LNHDA and CDR2 is SQIVND (reference sequence). The CDR3 totals 15 residues.

The J gene is TRBJ2-7, the V gene TRBV5-6; D not resolved. This CDR3 spans 13 amino acids. The V end lost 2 bases, the J end lost 6 bases, and 12 bases lay between the germline ends. Germline CDR1 and CDR2: SGHDT and YYEEEE. The CDR3: CASSFSQAAEQYF. The DNA for the CDR3 is TGTGCCAGCAGCTTCTCGCAGGCGGCCGAGCAGTACTTC. Using reference TRBV5-6 and TRBJ2-7 for the parts outside the CDR3, the full variable domain is DAGVTQSPTHLIKTRGQQVTLRCSPKSGHDTVSWYQQALGQGPQFIFQYYEEEERQRGNFPDRFSGHQFPNYSSELNVNALLLGDSALYLCASSFSQAAEQYFGPGTRLTVT.

This chain links TRBV7-6 with TRBJ2-5; D perhaps matches TRBD1 (8 bases). Between the trimmed V and J ends, which lost 0 bases and 5 bases, there was a span of 28 bases. Germline lookup yields CDR1 SGHVS and CDR2 FNYEAQ. CDR3 length: 20 residues. CDR3 residues: CASSLAGPEQGAFGGETQYF. The CDR3 DNA is TGTGCCAGCAGCTTAGCAGGACCTGAGCAGGGGGCATTCGGGGGGGAGACCCAGTACTTC.

V gene TRBV5-8 combines with J gene TRBJ2-1; D may be TRBD2 (6 bases). Germline assignment: CDR1 SGHTS and CDR2 YDEGEE. This CDR3 region has 12 residues. Trimming pared 4 bases from V and 10 bases from J, leaving 12 bases between. CDR3 in amino acids: CASSRGLAEQFF. CDR3 coding DNA: TGTGCCAGCAGCCGGGGCCTAGCGGAGCAGTTCTTC.

In this sample, this clone turned up once. The chain links TRBV28 to TRBJ2-7; tentative D call: TRBD2 (5 bases). Germline CDR1 is MDHEN and CDR2 is SYDVKM. Between the trimmed V and J ends, which lost 6 bases and 0 bases, there was a span of 12 bases. The CDR3 loop spans 14 amino acids. In DNA form, the CDR3 reads TGTGCCAGCAGCCAACCGGGGAACTCCTACGAGCAGTACTTC. Its translation: CASSQPGNSYEQYF.

The chain has TRBV18 and TRBJ2-7, with D maybe TRBD2 (6 bases). There are 12 residues in the CDR3. V lost 2 bases and J lost 6, with 8 bases in between. Germline V gene data show CDR1 as KGHSH and CDR2 as LQKENI. CDR3 bases: TGTGCCAGCTCACCAGGGGGAGGCGAGCAGTACTTC. Encoded protein: CASSPGGGEQYF.

V is TRBV18 and J is TRBJ1-4; unclear D gene. CDR3 length equals 14 residues. In germline, CDR1 is KGHSH, CDR2 LQKENI. The germline V and J ends were trimmed by 6 bases and 6 bases, with 14 bases remaining between them. CDR3 amino acids: CASSHSESDEKLFF. The CDR3 DNA sequence: TGTGCCAGCTCCCACAGCGAATCTGATGAAAAACTGTTTTTT.

The chain employs TRBV5-8 and TRBJ1-2; D is unresolved. V was trimmed by 2 bases and J by 8 bases, leaving 10 bases between them. This CDR3 contains 12 residues. Germline values: CDR1 SGHTS, CDR2 YDEGEE. The CDR3 DNA reads as TGTGCCAGCAGCTTCCCTCCCATGGGCTACACCTTC. It specifies CASSFPPMGYTF. The whole variable domain, remainder taken from reference TRBV5-8 and TRBJ1-2, is EAGVTQSPTHLIKTRGQQATLRCSPISGHTSVYWYQQALGLGLQFLLWYDEGEERNRGNFPPRFSGRQFPNYSSELNVNALELEDSALYLCASSFPPMGYTFGSGTRLTVV.

The chain is built from TRBV6-5 and TRBJ1-5, with unresolved D. This CDR3 region has 12 residues. The V and J ends lost 2 bases and 3 bases respectively, with 2 bases between them. Germline CDR1 and CDR2: MNHEY and SVGAGI. The CDR3 bases are TGTGCCAGCAGTTACGTCAATCAGCCCCAGCATTTT. Its protein is CASSYVNQPQHF.

Only one count was recorded for this clone. The chain links TRBV6-1 to TRBJ2-1; D might be TRBD1 (6 bases). This CDR3 comprises 16 residues. The germline V and J ends were trimmed by 1 base and 7 bases, with 17 bases remaining between them. From germline, CDR1 is MNHNS and CDR2 SASEGT. In DNA, the CDR3 is TGTGCCAGCAGTGAAGGGCAGGGGTTTCCCGCGAATGAGCAGTTCTTC. Residues: CASSEGQGFPANEQFF.

The chain uses TRBV4-2 and TRBJ2-4; the match to TRBD1 covers 8 bases. The CDR3 is made up of 17 amino acids. Germline trimming cut 1 base from V and 6 bases from J; bases unmatched to any gene: 11. Germline V gene sequence: CDR1 LGHNA, CDR2 YNFKEQ. The chain's CDR3 is CASSQVDAMGTGNIQYF. CDR3 in DNA: TGTGCCAGCAGCCAAGTTGATGCTATGGGGACAGGAAACATTCAGTACTTC.